The T cell receptor gamma chain under discussion was sequenced for a study of gamma-delta chains in newborns, infants, children. The wider study: Innate gammadelta T cells reportedly expand polyclonally right after birth, driven by microbial exposure, per the title.

Germline trimming cut 3 bases from V and 2 bases from J; bases unmatched to any gene: 4. Germline V CDR1 and CDR2: GITISATS, ISYDGTV (reference sequence). This CDR3 spans 17 amino acids. In this sample, this clone is large. TCRdb re-called clones from the reads via CATT. This table holds approximately 500 gamma-chain clones, around 40% found once. The chain couples TRGV9 to TRGJP. The sequence was obtained from a child who was a newborn, infant or young child, either healthy, febrile or measles-vaccinated (not recorded which). The sequencing input was blood. The CDR3 sequence: CALWEPRQELGKKIKVF. Written as DNA, the CDR3 is TGTGCCTTGTGGGAGCCTCGGCAAGAGTTGGGCAAAAAAATCAAGGTATTT.